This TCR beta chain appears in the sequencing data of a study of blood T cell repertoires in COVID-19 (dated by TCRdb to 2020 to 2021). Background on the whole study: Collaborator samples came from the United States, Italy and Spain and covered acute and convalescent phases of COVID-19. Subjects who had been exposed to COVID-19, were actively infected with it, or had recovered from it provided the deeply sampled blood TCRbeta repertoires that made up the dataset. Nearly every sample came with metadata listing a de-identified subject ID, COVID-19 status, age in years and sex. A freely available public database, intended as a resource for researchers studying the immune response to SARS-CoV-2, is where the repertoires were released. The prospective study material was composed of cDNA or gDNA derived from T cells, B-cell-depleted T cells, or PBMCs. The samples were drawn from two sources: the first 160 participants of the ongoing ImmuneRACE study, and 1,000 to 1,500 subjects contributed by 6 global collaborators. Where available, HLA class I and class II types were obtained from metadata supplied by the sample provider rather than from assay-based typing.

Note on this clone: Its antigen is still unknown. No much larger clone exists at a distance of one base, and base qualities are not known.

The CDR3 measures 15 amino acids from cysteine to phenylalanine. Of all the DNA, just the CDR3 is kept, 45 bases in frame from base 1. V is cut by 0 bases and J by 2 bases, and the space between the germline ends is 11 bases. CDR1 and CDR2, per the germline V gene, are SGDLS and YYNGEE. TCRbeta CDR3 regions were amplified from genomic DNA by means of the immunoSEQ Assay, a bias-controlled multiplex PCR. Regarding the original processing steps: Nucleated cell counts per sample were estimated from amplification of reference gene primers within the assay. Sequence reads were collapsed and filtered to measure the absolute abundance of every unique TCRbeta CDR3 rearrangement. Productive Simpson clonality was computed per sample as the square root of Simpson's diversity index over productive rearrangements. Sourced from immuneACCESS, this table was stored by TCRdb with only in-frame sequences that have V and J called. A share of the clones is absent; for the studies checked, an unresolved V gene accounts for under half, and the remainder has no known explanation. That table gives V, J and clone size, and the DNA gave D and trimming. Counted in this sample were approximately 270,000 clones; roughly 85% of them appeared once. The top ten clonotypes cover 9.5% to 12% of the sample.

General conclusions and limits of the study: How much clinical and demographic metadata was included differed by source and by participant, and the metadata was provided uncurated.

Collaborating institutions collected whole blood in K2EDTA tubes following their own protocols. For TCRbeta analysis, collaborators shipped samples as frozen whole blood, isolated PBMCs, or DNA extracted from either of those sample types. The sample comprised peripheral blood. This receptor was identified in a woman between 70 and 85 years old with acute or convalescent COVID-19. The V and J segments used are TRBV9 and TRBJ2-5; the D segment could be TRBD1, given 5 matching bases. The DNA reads TGTGCCAGCAGCGTAGCCGTAGGGGCTCAAGAGACCCAGTACTTC. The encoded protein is CASSVAVGAQETQYF.